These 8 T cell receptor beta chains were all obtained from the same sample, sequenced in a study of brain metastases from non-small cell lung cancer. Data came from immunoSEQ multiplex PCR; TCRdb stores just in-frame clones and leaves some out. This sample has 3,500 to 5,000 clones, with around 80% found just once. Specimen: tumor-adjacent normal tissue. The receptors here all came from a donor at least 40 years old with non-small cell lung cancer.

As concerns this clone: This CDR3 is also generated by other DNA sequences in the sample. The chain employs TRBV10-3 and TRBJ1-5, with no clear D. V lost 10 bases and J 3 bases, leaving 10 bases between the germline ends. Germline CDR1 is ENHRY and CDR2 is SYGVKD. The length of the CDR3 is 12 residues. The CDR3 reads CATGEDNQPQHF. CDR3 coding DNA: TGTGCCACCGGAGAGGACAATCAGCCCCAGCATTTT.

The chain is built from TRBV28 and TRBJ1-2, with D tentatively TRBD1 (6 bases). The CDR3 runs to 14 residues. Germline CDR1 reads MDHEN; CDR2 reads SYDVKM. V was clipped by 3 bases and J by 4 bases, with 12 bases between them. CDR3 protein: CASSLGGQIYGYTF. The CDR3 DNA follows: TGTGCCAGCAGTTTGGGGGGGCAGATCTATGGCTACACCTTC.

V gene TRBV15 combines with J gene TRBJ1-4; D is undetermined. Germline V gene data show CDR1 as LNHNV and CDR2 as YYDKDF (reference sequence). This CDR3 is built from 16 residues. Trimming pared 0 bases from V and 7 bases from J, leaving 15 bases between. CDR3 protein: CATSRDQAGRGEKLFF. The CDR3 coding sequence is TGTGCCACCAGCAGAGATCAGGCCGGACGGGGTGAAAAACTGTTTTTT.

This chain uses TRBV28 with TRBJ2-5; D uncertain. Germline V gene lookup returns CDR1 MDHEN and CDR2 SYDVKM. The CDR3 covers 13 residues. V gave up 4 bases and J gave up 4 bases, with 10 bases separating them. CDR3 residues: CASSSHSVETQYF. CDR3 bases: TGTGCCAGCAGTTCCCACAGCGTAGAGACCCAGTACTTC.

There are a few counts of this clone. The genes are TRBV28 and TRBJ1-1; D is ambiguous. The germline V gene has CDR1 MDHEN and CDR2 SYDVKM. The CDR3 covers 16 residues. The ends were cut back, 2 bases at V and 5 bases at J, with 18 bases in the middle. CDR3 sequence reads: CASSLHKVWAGTEAFF. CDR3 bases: TGTGCCAGCAGTTTACATAAGGTTTGGGCCGGGACTGAAGCTTTCTTT.

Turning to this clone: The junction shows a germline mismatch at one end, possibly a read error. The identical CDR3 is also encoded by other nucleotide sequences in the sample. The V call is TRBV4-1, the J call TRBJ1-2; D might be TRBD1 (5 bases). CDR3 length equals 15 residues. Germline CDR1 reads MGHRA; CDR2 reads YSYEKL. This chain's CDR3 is CASSQGGRGSYGYTF. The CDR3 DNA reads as TGCGCCAGCAGCCAAGGGGGTAGGGGTAGTTATGGCTACACTTTC.

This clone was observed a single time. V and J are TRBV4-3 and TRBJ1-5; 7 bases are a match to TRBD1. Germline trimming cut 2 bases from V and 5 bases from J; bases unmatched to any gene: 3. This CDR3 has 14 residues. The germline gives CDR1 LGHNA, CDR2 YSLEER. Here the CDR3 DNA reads TGCGCCAGCAGCCAACAGGGGGAAGATCAGCCCCAGCATTTT. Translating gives CASSQQGEDQPQHF.

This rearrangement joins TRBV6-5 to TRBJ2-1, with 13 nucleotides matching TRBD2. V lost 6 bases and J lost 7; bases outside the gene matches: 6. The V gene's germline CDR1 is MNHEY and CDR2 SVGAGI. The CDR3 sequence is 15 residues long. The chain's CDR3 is CASRWTSGSGNEQFF. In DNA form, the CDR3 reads TGTGCCAGCAGGTGGACTAGCGGGAGTGGAAATGAGCAGTTCTTC.